This TCR beta chain was documented in a study of blood T cell repertoires in COVID-19. Produced via immunoSEQ multiplex PCR; TCRdb's table is partial and in-frame only. The sample contains a few hundred thousand clones, just over 85% of which appear only once. Trimming left V 5 bases short and J 15 bases short, with 16 bases between. This CDR3 is built from 12 residues. V gene TRBV12-3 or TRBV12-4 combines with J gene TRBJ1-4; TRBD1 might be the D (5 bases). Sequencing input: peripheral blood. The receptor was derived from a man aged 50 or older with acute or convalescent COVID-19. The CDR3 nucleotides are TGTGCCAGCAGTCCAGGGCTTTTAGAGGTGTTTTTT. Its translation: CASSPGLLEVFF.